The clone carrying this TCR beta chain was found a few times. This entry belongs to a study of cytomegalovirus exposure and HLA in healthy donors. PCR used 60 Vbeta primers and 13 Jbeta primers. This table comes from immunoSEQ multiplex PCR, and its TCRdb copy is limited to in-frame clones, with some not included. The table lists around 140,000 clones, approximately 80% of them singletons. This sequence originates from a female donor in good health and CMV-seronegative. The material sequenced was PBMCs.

CDR3 residues: CASSALAGGVGETQYF. In nucleotides, the CDR3 is TGTGCCAGCAGCGCCCTAGCGGGAGGAGTTGGAGAGACCCAGTACTTC. This sequence joins TRBV9 and TRBJ2-5; 11 bases agree with TRBD2. Germline assignment: CDR1 SGDLS and CDR2 YYNGEE. The CDR3 loop spans 16 amino acids. Trimming at V came to 3 bases and at J to 4 bases, leaving 8 bases not matched to a gene.